The 19 T cell receptor beta chains presented below share a single source sample, sequenced in a study of PD-1 blockade in mismatch repair-deficient tumors. Some clones are missing from TCRdb's copy, which holds only in-frame ones; the method was immunoSEQ multiplex PCR. The sample contains more than 30,000 clones, 70% to 90% of which appear only once. Specimen: peripheral blood, collected around 75 weeks after starting pembrolizumab. These receptors were collected from an adult with mismatch repair-deficient cancer.

The chain has TRBV7-6 and TRBJ1-3; TRBD1 aligns across 11 bases. The CDR3 length is 16 residues. The germline gives CDR1 SGHVS, CDR2 FNYEAQ. Trimming at V came to 5 bases and at J to 2 bases, leaving 5 bases not matched to a gene. The CDR3 DNA reads as TGTGCCAGCAGCGACGGGGGACAGGGGGCTGGAAACACCATATATTTT. This translates into CASSDGGQGAGNTIYF.

The chain is built from TRBV4-1 and TRBJ2-3, with D perhaps matching TRBD2 (6 bases). The CDR3 has 16 residues. Trimming shortened V by 4 bases and J by 2 bases, and 16 bases separated the two germline ends. Germline CDR1 reads MGHRA; CDR2 reads YSYEKL. In DNA form, the CDR3 reads TGCGCCAGCAGCCGACTAAGACTAGAGTACACAGATACGCAGTATTTT. Protein sequence: CASSRLRLEYTDTQYF.

The chain uses TRBV4-3 and TRBJ2-3, with 8 bases that match TRBD2. CDR3 length: 15 amino acids. Per the germline V gene, CDR1 is LGHNA and CDR2 is YSLEER. Losses at the gene ends were 1 base for V and 4 bases for J; bases not matched to a gene: 4. For the CDR3, the DNA is TGCGCCAGCAGCCAAGTAACTAGCGGATCAGATACGCAGTATTTT. This codes for CASSQVTSGSDTQYF.

This clone was seen only once. The chain carries TRBV10-1 and TRBJ1-1; D call uncertain. Trimming removed 4 bases at V and 1 base at J, with 7 bases between. The CDR3 is made up of 13 amino acids. Germline CDR1 WNHNN, CDR2 SYGVQD (reference sequence). CDR3 sequence reads: CASSAKPNTEAFF. CDR3 nucleotides: TGCGCCAGCAGTGCAAAGCCGAACACTGAAGCTTTCTTT.

A single count supports this clone. V usage is TRBV14 and J usage is TRBJ2-1; 10 nucleotides align to TRBD2. CDR1 and CDR2 from the germline V gene are SGHDN and FVKESK. V lost 4 bases to trimming and J lost 1 base; unmatched junction nucleotides: 19. This CDR3 comprises 21 residues. The CDR3 protein is CASSRGPLGTSAYRSYNEQFF. The CDR3 DNA is TGTGCCAGCAGCCGAGGACCGCTCGGGACTAGCGCATATAGGTCCTACAATGAGCAGTTCTTC. The entire variable domain, with the rest obtained from reference TRBV14 and TRBJ2-1, is as follows: EAGVTQFPSHSVIEKGQTVTLRCDPISGHDNLYWYRRVMGKEIKFLLHFVKESKQDESGMPNNRFLAERTGGTYSTLKVQPAELEDSGVYFCASSRGPLGTSAYRSYNEQFFGPGTRLTVL.

This clone was counted a single time. CDR3 nucleotide sequence: TGCGCCAGCAGCGCAGGGGGTAACTATGGCTACACCTTC. Translation: CASSAGGNYGYTF. The rearrangement links TRBV5-1 to TRBJ1-2, with 7 bases fitting TRBD1. After removal of 4 bases from V and 1 base from J, the junction contained 1 base not matched to a gene. From germline, CDR1 is SGHRS and CDR2 YFSETQ. The CDR3 has 13 amino acids. Full variable domain (remainder filled in from reference TRBV5-1 and TRBJ1-2): KAGVTQTPRYLIKTRGQQVTLSCSPISGHRSVSWYQQTPGQGLQFLFEYFSETQRNKGNFPGRFSGRQFSNSRSEMNVSTLELGDSALYLCASSAGGNYGYTFGSGTRLTVV.

V gene TRBV7-6 combines with J gene TRBJ1-4, with 8 bases identical to TRBD1. The CDR3 has 14 residues. Germline CDR1 is SGHVS and CDR2 is FNYEAQ. With 5 bases clipped from V and 4 bases from J, the junction kept 3 bases outside the gene matches. The CDR3 loop reads CASSPDRVNEKLFF. CDR3 DNA: TGTGCCAGCAGCCCGGACAGGGTTAATGAAAAACTGTTTTTT.

This clone occurred once. CDR3 amino acids: CASSGRKEQFF. In nucleotides, the CDR3 is TGTGCCAGCAGCGGGAGGAAAGAGCAGTTCTTC. This chain connects TRBV9 to TRBJ2-1, with D possibly being TRBD2 (5 bases). The V gene lost 3 bases and the J gene lost 10 bases, with 8 bases spanning the gap. Germline V CDR1 and CDR2: SGDLS, YYNGEE. The CDR3 contains 11 residues.

This clone showed up just once. The chain carries TRBV6-1 and TRBJ1-2, with D possibly matching TRBD1 (6 bases). Trimming left V 1 base short and J 11 bases short, with 11 bases between. The CDR3 has 12 amino acids. Per germline, CDR1 MNHNS and CDR2 SASEGT. This CDR3 is CASSEVTGRYTF. CDR3 DNA sequence: TGTGCCAGCAGTGAAGTTACAGGGAGGTACACCTTC.

The chain employs TRBV6-5 and TRBJ1-3; the D gene is possibly TRBD1 (6 bases). CDR1 and CDR2 from the germline V gene are MNHEY and SVGAGI. This CDR3 is built from 13 residues. Trimming took 7 bases from V and 3 from J, leaving 10 bases between them. The CDR3 loop reads CASTGALGNTIYF. In nucleotides, the CDR3 is TGTGCCAGCACGGGGGCGCTTGGAAACACCATATATTTT.

CDR3 residues: CATSRDHEGGNEQFF. The DNA for the CDR3 is TGTGCCACCAGCAGAGATCATGAGGGAGGCAATGAGCAGTTCTTC. The J gene is TRBJ2-1, the V gene TRBV15; a possible D gene is TRBD2 (6 bases). The CDR3 is made up of 15 amino acids. The germline gives CDR1 LNHNV, CDR2 YYDKDF (reference sequence). V was clipped by 0 bases and J by 6 bases, with 12 bases between them.

The chain combines TRBV30 with TRBJ1-1; D remains unclear. Germline V CDR1 and CDR2: GTSNPN, SVGIG (reference sequence). The CDR3 totals 13 residues. The germline V and J ends were trimmed by 2 bases and 1 base, with 8 bases remaining between them. The CDR3 DNA is TGTGCCTGGAGTCAAGGCCGGAACACTGAAGCTTTCTTT. Translating gives CAWSQGRNTEAFF.

DNA of the CDR3: TGTGCCAGCAGTCCCCTGGGGTCCCAGCTATATGGCTACACCTTC. Its translation is CASSPLGSQLYGYTF. The chain carries TRBV28 and TRBJ1-2; D gene ambiguous. CDR1 and CDR2 (germline): MDHEN, SYDVKM. V lost 5 bases and J lost 5, with 18 bases in between. The CDR3 loop spans 15 amino acids.

The chain combines TRBV7-3 with TRBJ2-7; D is ambiguous. V gave up 1 base and J gave up 4 bases, with 8 bases separating them. This CDR3 contains 13 residues. Germline V gives CDR1 SGHTA, CDR2 FQGTGA. Written as DNA, the CDR3 is TGTGCCAGCAGCTTAAATTTGGGGTACGAGCAGTACTTC. Its protein is CASSLNLGYEQYF. The whole variable domain, filled in from reference TRBV7-3 and TRBJ2-7, reads GAGVSQTPSNKVTEKGKYVELRCDPISGHTALYWYRQSLGQGPEFLIYFQGTGAADDSGLPNDRFFAVRPEGSVSTLKIQRTERGDSAVYLCASSLNLGYEQYFGPGTRLTVT.

In this sample, this clone turned up once. The chain joins TRBV11-2 to TRBJ2-5; D might be TRBD2 (5 bases). Germline V gene data show CDR1 as SGHAT and CDR2 as FQNNGV. The CDR3 covers 15 residues. V gave up 1 base and J gave up 2 bases, with 11 bases separating them. CDR3 residues: CASSLGVTKQETQYF. CDR3 coding DNA: TGTGCCAGCAGCTTAGGTGTGACTAAACAAGAGACCCAGTACTTC.

The V and J genes are TRBV27 and TRBJ2-3; no reliable D call. The CDR3 is 12 residues long. V lost 9 bases and J 2 bases, leaving 9 bases between the germline ends. Germline V CDR1 and CDR2: MNHEY, SMNVEV (reference sequence). As DNA, the CDR3 is TGTGCCAGTTCAGGATTCACAGATACGCAGTATTTT. Translated: CASSGFTDTQYF.

CDR3 region: CASNAGGLGNTIYF. The DNA of the CDR3 is TGTGCCAGCAACGCTGGCGGCCTTGGAAACACCATATATTTT. This rearrangement joins TRBV9 to TRBJ1-3, with D unresolved. This CDR3 is 14 amino acids long. Trimming removed 6 bases at V and 3 bases at J, with 13 bases between. Per the germline V gene, CDR1 is SGDLS and CDR2 is YYNGEE.

The chain couples TRBV7-2 to TRBJ2-7; D is tentatively TRBD1 or TRBD2 (5 bases each). Trimming left V 1 base short and J 6 bases short, with 13 bases between. The germline V gene encodes CDR1 SGHTA and CDR2 FQGNSA. CDR3 size: 14 residues. DNA of the CDR3: TGTGCCAGCAGCTTAGTTTCTGGGGCGGGCGAGCAGTACTTC. Translating it yields CASSLVSGAGEQYF.

V gene TRBV11-2 combines with J gene TRBJ1-6, with TRBD1 matching over 7 bases. Losses at the gene ends were 4 bases for V and 6 bases for J; bases not matched to a gene: 9. The V gene's germline CDR1 is SGHAT and CDR2 FQNNGV. CDR3 length: 16 amino acids. CDR3 bases: TGTGCCAGCAGCTCTCCGGGGGGACAGAGTAATTCACCCCTCCACTTT. It codes for CASSSPGGQSNSPLHF.